A selection of T cell receptor beta chains follows, all from one sample in a study of T cells expressing NK-cell markers. TCRdb reworked the 5' RACE reads into one entry per CDR3 protein, no DNA. The sample features about 540,000 distinct CDR3 sequences, with approximately 3.6% in its top ten. Input material: blood T cells: a sorted CD56 or NKG2C T cell subset, CD4+ or CD8+ T cells, or bulk PBMC T cells (not recorded which). The receptors shown here come from a man younger than 35 in good health. CDR3s include the opening cysteine and the closing phenylalanine or tryptophan. Rows give clone size only sometimes, using once, few, many, or a class for an expanded clone.

V: TRBV7-8; J: TRBJ2-7; size: NA; CDR3: CASSSSRGSSYEQYF
V: TRBV19; J: TRBJ2-2; size: NA; CDR3: CAIGTSGSSTGELFF
V: TRBV5-1; J: TRBJ2-2; size: NA; CDR3: CASSGRYTGELFF
V: TRBV6-5; J: TRBJ2-3; size: NA; CDR3: CASSYSIGGSIDTQYF
V: TRBV11-1; J: TRBJ2-7; size: NA; CDR3: CASSPLRLAGGQSYEQYF
V: TRBV11-1; J: TRBJ1-1; size: NA; CDR3: CASSLEVGDSTEAFF
V: TRBV20-1; J: TRBJ2-5; size: NA; CDR3: CSARGPSGTFQETQYF
V: TRBV20-1; J: TRBJ1-1; size: NA; CDR3: CSARIGTKNTEAFF
V: TRBV28; J: TRBJ2-7; size: NA; CDR3: CASSLGFTRAYEQYF
V: TRBV7-9; J: TRBJ2-2; size: NA; CDR3: CASSLNSGAGELFF
V: TRBV20-1; J: TRBJ2-1; size: NA; CDR3: CSAQLPGTGVFNEQFF
V: TRBV28; J: TRBJ1-1; size: NA; CDR3: CASSPIAAMNTEAFF
V: TRBV10-3; J: TRBJ2-1; size: NA; CDR3: CAISESSRDFYNEQFF
V: TRBV5-1; J: TRBJ2-1; size: NA; CDR3: CASSLPSGSGNEQFF
V: TRBV7-2; J: TRBJ2-7; size: NA; CDR3: CASSSSPREQYF
V: TRBV5-6; J: TRBJ2-5; size: NA; CDR3: CASSHLRTAGGTQYF
V: TRBV2; J: TRBJ2-7; size: NA; CDR3: CASSVVLSEANEQYF
V: TRBV19; J: TRBJ2-2; size: NA; CDR3: CASSLGGRSGGELFF
V: TRBV30; J: TRBJ1-5; size: NA; CDR3: CAWSSGQGNQPQHF
V: TRBV5-1; J: TRBJ2-5; size: NA; CDR3: CASSLVSLGQETQYF
V: TRBV7-2; J: TRBJ2-7; size: NA; CDR3: CASSARGQGLEQYF
V: TRBV5-1; J: TRBJ1-6; size: NA; CDR3: CASSPDRAGSPLHF
V: TRBV27; J: TRBJ2-3; size: NA; CDR3: CASSGAGGGSDTQYF
V: TRBV28; J: TRBJ2-1; size: NA; CDR3: CASRAGVYEQFF
V: TRBV11-2; J: TRBJ2-1; size: NA; CDR3: CASSPYRGSYNEQFF
V: TRBV2; J: TRBJ2-4; size: NA; CDR3: CASSETGSKNIQYF
V: TRBV5-4; J: TRBJ1-1; size: NA; CDR3: CASIESRGSRVDTEAFF
V: TRBV29-1; J: TRBJ2-5; size: NA; CDR3: CSVDRGQPQDF
V: TRBV4-3; J: TRBJ2-6; size: NA; CDR3: CASSQDRGVPSGANVLTF
V: TRBV7-2; J: TRBJ2-5; size: NA; CDR3: CASARAAGTQYF
V: TRBV5-1; J: TRBJ2-5; size: NA; CDR3: CASSVTQGSRETQYF
V: TRBV10-3; J: TRBJ2-5; size: NA; CDR3: CAVRGGRAFGETQYF
V: TRBV6-1; J: TRBJ2-7; size: NA; CDR3: CASSPGLQSHEQYF
V: TRBV20-1; J: TRBJ1-1; size: NA; CDR3: CSARGVWPEAFF
V: TRBV6-1; J: TRBJ2-1; size: NA; CDR3: CASSQMGTSGRRGNEQFF
V: TRBV5-1; J: TRBJ2-1; size: NA; CDR3: CASSIAPGFDEQFF
V: TRBV5-1; J: TRBJ2-3; size: NA; CDR3: CASSAGAPLTDTQYF
V: TRBV6-2/TRBV6-3; J: TRBJ2-1; size: NA; CDR3: CASSVVGTHNLYNEQFF
V: TRBV24-1; J: TRBJ2-1; size: NA; CDR3: CATKGTGEYNEQFF
V: TRBV25-1; J: TRBJ1-6; size: NA; CDR3: CASSEFGLSGRGSPLHF
V: TRBV25-1; J: TRBJ2-7; size: medium-sized; CDR3: CASLGVSYEQYF
V: TRBV12-3/TRBV12-4; J: TRBJ2-3; size: NA; CDR3: CASSFGQGALPQYF
V: TRBV12-3/TRBV12-4; J: TRBJ2-7; size: NA; CDR3: CASSPPRVAGPYEQYF
V: TRBV7-2; J: TRBJ1-4; size: NA; CDR3: CASSPDRNYEKLFF
V: TRBV5-6; J: TRBJ2-1; size: NA; CDR3: CASSFLGRRDEQFF
V: TRBV6-5; J: TRBJ2-3; size: NA; CDR3: CASSSIRTSVTSTDTQYF
V: TRBV5-1; J: TRBJ2-2; size: NA; CDR3: CASRLGWGTGELFF
V: TRBV7-3; J: TRBJ1-1; size: NA; CDR3: CASSPTGGGMVTEAFF
V: TRBV3-1; J: TRBJ2-1; size: NA; CDR3: CASSQDLGLINEQFF
V: TRBV19; J: TRBJ2-2; size: NA; CDR3: CASSTGPGELFF
V: TRBV5-1; J: TRBJ2-3; size: NA; CDR3: CASRLSQGIEDTQYF